A selection of T cell receptor beta chains follows, all from one sample in a study of cytomegalovirus exposure and HLA in healthy donors. TCRdb's table, derived via immunoSEQ multiplex PCR, lists solely in-frame clones and lacks some. This repertoire shows roughly 200,000 clones, roughly four fifths found once; its top ten account for about 2.8%. Sequenced material: PBMCs. These TCRs come from a woman under 30 in good health and CMV-seropositive. Both conserved end residues are part of each CDR3. A D gene is named only where the DNA matches it firmly. Only part of the rows carry a size: once, few, many, or a class if the clone is expanded.

TRBJ1-1	-	-	TRBV4-3	TGCGCCAGCAGCTCACTCACGGGGTCGGTCACTGAAGCTTTCTTT	CASSSLTGSVTEAFF
TRBJ2-3	-	TRBD2	TRBV27	TGTGCCAGCAGCCCCCTTTCGGGGGGGTTATATACGCAGTATTTT	CASSPLSGGLYTQYF
TRBJ2-5	-	-	TRBV11-2	TGTGCCAGCAGCTTAGTGCAGGGCCAAGAGACCCAGTACTTC	CASSLVQGQETQYF
TRBJ1-1	-	TRBD1	TRBV28	TGTGCCACCGAAGGACAGGGAGTGACTGAAGCTTTCTTT	CATEGQGVTEAFF
TRBJ1-5	once	-	TRBV10-2	TGCGCCAGCAGGAGTATAGCAAATCAGCCCCAGCATTTT	CASRSIANQPQHF
TRBJ1-6	once	-	TRBV6-1	TGTGCCAGCAGTGAAGGTCCAGGGGTGGTTTCACCCCTCCACTTT	CASSEGPGVVSPLHF
TRBJ1-1	-	-	TRBV11-3	TGTGCCAGCAGCTTAAGCGAGAACACTGAAGCTTTCTTT	CASSLSENTEAFF
TRBJ1-2	-	TRBD1	TRBV6-5	TGTGCCAGCAGTTCGGACAGGTTCGGTGGCTACACCTTC	CASSSDRFGGYTF
TRBJ1-1	-	-	TRBV19	TGTGCCAGTAGTATAGACCCGCCGCGCGGGAACACTGAAGCTTTCTTT	CASSIDPPRGNTEAFF
TRBJ1-6	-	TRBD1	TRBV13	TGTGCCAGCAGCTCGGGGACAGGGCGTCATAATTCACCCCTCCACTTT	CASSSGTGRHNSPLHF
TRBJ1-1	-	-	TRBV4-1	TGCGCCAGCAGCAGTCCCCGTGGCAGGGGAACGAACACTGAAGCTTTCTTT	CASSSPRGRGTNTEAFF
TRBJ2-2	-	-	TRBV4-2	TGTGCCAGCTCCAAACGGCAGGAGGGCGGGGAGCTGTTTTTT	CASSKRQEGGELFF
TRBJ1-2	once	-	TRBV2	TGTGCCAGCACCACCCCTAGATCCAACTATGGCTACACCTTC	CASTTPRSNYGYTF
TRBJ1-5	-	-	TRBV6-1	TGTGCCAGCAGTGAGGTCCAGTCAAATCAGCCCCAGCATTTT	CASSEVQSNQPQHF
TRBJ2-2	-	-	TRBV5-1	TGCGCCAGCAGCTTGGAGAGGACCGGGGAGCTGTTTTTT	CASSLERTGELFF
TRBJ2-1	-	-	TRBV2	TGTGCCAGCAGTGAACAGAATGAGCAGTTCTTC	CASSEQNEQFF
TRBJ1-1	-	-	TRBV4-1	TGCGCCAGCAGCCGCCTACAGAGTTCCCTTCTGATGAACACTGAAGCTTTCTTT	CASSRLQSSLLMNTEAFF
TRBJ2-3	-	-	TRBV18	TGTGCCAGCGTCGCGAGCACAGATACGCAGTATTTT	CASVASTDTQYF
TRBJ1-3	once	-	TRBV5-1	TGCGCCAGCAGCCCTAAAGCTGGGAGCTCTGGAAACACCATATATTTT	CASSPKAGSSGNTIYF
TRBJ1-6	-	TRBD1	TRBV2	TGTGCCAGCAGAGAAACCATTACAGGGGTTGTAACTTCACCCCTCCACTTT	CASRETITGVVTSPLHF
TRBJ1-2	-	TRBD1	TRBV5-6	TGTGCCAGCAGCTCGACAGGGGGAACAGGCGGCTACACCTTC	CASSSTGGTGGYTF
TRBJ2-3	-	-	TRBV6-1	TGTGCCAGCAGTGACAGGGCGGCCGATACGCAGTATTTT	CASSDRAADTQYF
TRBJ1-3	-	-	TRBV7-3	TGTGCCAGCAGCTTAAAACCCCCCAGGGCTGGAAACACCATATATTTT	CASSLKPPRAGNTIYF
TRBJ2-2	few	-	TRBV29-1	TGCAGCGTTGACCGGGGGAACACCGGGGAGCTGTTTTTT	CSVDRGNTGELFF
TRBJ1-4	-	-	TRBV5-6	TGTGCCAGCAGCTCTGCGGGGCCCTTTGGCGAAAAACTGTTTTTT	CASSSAGPFGEKLFF
TRBJ1-3	-	-	TRBV9	TGTGCCAGCAGCGGTCAGGACTCTGGAAACACCATATATTTT	CASSGQDSGNTIYF
TRBJ1-5	-	-	TRBV19	TGTGCCAGTAGTATACAGGGGTGGGGCAATCAGCCCCAGCATTTT	CASSIQGWGNQPQHF
TRBJ2-5	once	TRBD1	TRBV5-6	TGTGCCAGCAGTTTCGGTACAGGGGTGCAGACCCAGTACTTC	CASSFGTGVQTQYF
TRBJ2-7	-	TRBD1	TRBV27	TGTGCCAGCAGTTTGAGGGGACAGGGTTACGAGCAGTACTTC	CASSLRGQGYEQYF
TRBJ2-7	-	-	TRBV19	TGTGCCAGTAGTATCCTAAATGGGGGGAACTACGAGCAGTACTTC	CASSILNGGNYEQYF
TRBJ1-2	once	-	TRBV27	TGTGCCAGCAGCTCAGCAGGTCTAAACTATGGCTACACCTTC	CASSSAGLNYGYTF
TRBJ2-5	-	TRBD1	TRBV7-2	TGTGCCAGCAGCACTCGGACAGGAAAGTACCAAGAGACCCAGTACTTC	CASSTRTGKYQETQYF